These 14 T cell receptor beta chains share one sample of origin, sequenced in a study of cytotoxic CD8 clonotypes in ibrutinib-treated CLL. Data came from immunoSEQ multiplex PCR; TCRdb stores just in-frame clones and leaves some out. The repertoire holds 150,000 to 200,000 clones, with about 88% as singletons. The sample in question was PBMCs, obtained at disease progression, from a patient treated with ibrutinib. The receptors originated from a human donor with chronic lymphocytic leukemia.

The chain is built from TRBV19 and TRBJ2-2, with 8 bases matching TRBD1. This CDR3 is 16 amino acids long. The germline gives CDR1 LNHDA, CDR2 SQIVND (reference sequence). J was trimmed by 0 bases and V by 9 bases; bases with no gene match: 9. CDR3 loop: CASSRPGQANTGELFF. The DNA for the CDR3 is TGTGCCAGCTCTAGACCGGGACAGGCGAACACCGGGGAGCTGTTTTTT.

The rearrangement links TRBV9 to TRBJ2-2; 8 nucleotides agree with TRBD2. Germline V gene sequence: CDR1 SGDLS, CDR2 YYNGEE. CDR3 length equals 16 residues. J lost 3 bases, V lost 4 bases, and 8 bases had no gene match. CDR3 nucleotide sequence: TGTGCCAGCAGCCCGGGCGGGGGGCGTTACACCGGGGAGCTGTTTTTT. Amino acids: CASSPGGGRYTGELFF.

The chain is built from TRBV19 and TRBJ1-1; D may be TRBD1 (5 bases). The CDR3 runs 17 residues. Per the germline V gene, CDR1 is LNHDA and CDR2 is SQIVND (reference sequence). The V and J ends lost 9 bases and 1 base respectively, with 24 bases between them. CDR3 residues: CASSAFKLTGQNTEAFF. The CDR3 nucleotides are TGTGCCAGCTCAGCCTTCAAACTTACAGGACAGAACACTGAAGCTTTCTTT.

The rearrangement uses TRBV2 and TRBJ2-5; D unresolved. The CDR3 sequence is 12 residues long. The ends were cut back, 7 bases at V and 1 base at J, with 7 bases in the middle. In germline, CDR1 is SNHLY, CDR2 FYNNEI. CDR3 DNA: TGTGCCAGCAAAGACACCCAAGAGACCCAGTACTTC. Translated, it gives CASKDTQETQYF.

This clone has only one observation. At the DNA level, this CDR3 is encoded by other sequences in the same sample as well. This chain joins TRBV7-2 and TRBJ1-2; maybe TRBD1 (6 bases). The V end lost 5 bases, the J end lost 4 bases, and 11 bases lay between the germline ends. The CDR3 is 13 residues long. Germline values: CDR1 SGHTA, CDR2 FQGNSA. The CDR3 here is CASSLKGGYGYTF. The CDR3 nucleotides are TGTGCCAGCAGCCTCAAGGGGGGCTATGGCTACACCTTC.

V is TRBV7-2 and J is TRBJ2-7; D is undetermined. This CDR3 has 12 amino acids. Between the trimmed V and J ends, which lost 3 bases and 6 bases, there was a span of 9 bases. CDR1 and CDR2 from the germline V gene are SGHTA and FQGNSA. Here the CDR3 DNA reads TGTGCCAGCAGCTTTGACTGGTCCGAGCAGTACTTC. Encoded protein: CASSFDWSEQYF. Using reference TRBV7-2 and TRBJ2-7 for the parts outside the CDR3, the full variable domain is GAGVSQSPSNKVTEKGKDVELRCDPISGHTALYWYRQSLGQGLEFLIYFQGNSAPDKSGLPSDRFSAERTGGSVSTLTIQRTQQEDSAVYLCASSFDWSEQYFGPGTRLTVT.

V is TRBV27 and J is TRBJ1-2, with D unresolved. Germline V gene lookup returns CDR1 MNHEY and CDR2 SMNVEV (reference sequence). This CDR3 comprises 13 residues. With 4 bases removed from V and 4 bases from J, the gap between germline ends came to 10 bases. Written as DNA, the CDR3 is TGTGCCAGCAGTTCAGGTTTATTCTATGGCTACACCTTC. Its protein is CASSSGLFYGYTF.

The rearrangement uses TRBV5-1 and TRBJ2-7; the match to TRBD1 covers 10 bases. The germline gives CDR1 SGHRS, CDR2 YFSETQ. This CDR3 spans 19 amino acids. V trimming: 4 bases; J trimming: 7 bases; junction bases outside the gene matches: 23. The CDR3 coding sequence is TGCGCCAGCAGCCAGCCGGGACAGGGGCGAAATTTGAGGTTTTGGGAGCAGTACTTC. It codes for CASSQPGQGRNLRFWEQYF.

This clone was detected only once. The CDR3 here is CASSQIRAGGEDTQYF. The CDR3 nucleotides are TGCGCCAGCAGCCAAATCAGGGCAGGGGGCGAAGATACGCAGTATTTT. J is TRBJ2-3 and V is TRBV4-1; 8 bases are a match to TRBD1. J lost 5 bases, V lost 2 bases, and 9 bases had no gene match. The CDR3 runs to 16 residues. From germline, CDR1 is MGHRA and CDR2 YSYEKL.

The J gene is TRBJ2-4, the V gene TRBV9; 8 nucleotides agree with TRBD1. Losses at the gene ends were 4 bases for V and 0 bases for J; bases not matched to a gene: 3. CDR3 length: 15 residues. Per the germline V gene, CDR1 is SGDLS and CDR2 is YYNGEE. The CDR3 DNA follows: TGTGCCAGCAGCAACGACAGGGGAGCCAAAAACATTCAGTACTTC. This sequence encodes CASSNDRGAKNIQYF. The whole variable domain, remainder taken from reference TRBV9 and TRBJ2-4, is DSGVTQTPKHLITATGQRVTLRCSPRSGDLSVYWYQQSLDQGLQFLIQYYNGEERAKGNILERFSAQQFPDLHSELNLSSLELGDSALYFCASSNDRGAKNIQYFGAGTRLSVL.

The chain couples TRBV6-6 to TRBJ2-7; D might be TRBD2 (5 bases). Trimming cost V 5 bases and J 6 bases, with 11 bases left between them. The CDR3 runs 12 residues. Germline CDR1 is MNHNY and CDR2 is SVGAGI (reference sequence). For the CDR3, the DNA is TGTGCCAGCAGTCGACCCGCGGGCGAGCAGTACTTC. Translated: CASSRPAGEQYF.

A few counts support this clone. CDR3 DNA: TGTGCCAGCAGTTACTTATCTGGAAACACCATATATTTT. Its protein product is CASSYLSGNTIYF. The chain links TRBV6-5 to TRBJ1-3, with D unresolved. The germline V gene encodes CDR1 MNHEY and CDR2 SVGAGI. The CDR3 length is 13 residues. V was trimmed by 1 base and J by 1 base, leaving 2 bases between them.

This clone was seen a single time. The J gene is TRBJ2-2, the V gene TRBV18, with 12 bases that match TRBD1. Germline V CDR1 and CDR2: KGHSH, LQKENI. The V gene end was trimmed by 0 bases and the J gene end by 6 bases; junction bases not matched to a gene: 2. This CDR3 has 16 amino acids. CDR3 nucleotide sequence: TGTGCCAGCTCACCACCGGGACAGGGGGCAGCCGGGGAGCTGTTTTTT. Protein product: CASSPPGQGAAGELFF.

The chain is built from TRBV9 and TRBJ2-7, with D tentatively TRBD2 (5 bases). CDR1 SGDLS and CDR2 YYNGEE come from the germline V gene. The CDR3 length is 12 residues. Trimming cost V 3 bases and J 3 bases, with 7 bases left between them. CDR3 in amino acids: CASSALGYEQYF. The DNA for the CDR3 is TGTGCCAGCAGCGCACTAGGCTACGAGCAGTACTTC. Based on the CDR3 plus reference TRBV9 and TRBJ2-7, the full variable domain is DSGVTQTPKHLITATGQRVTLRCSPRSGDLSVYWYQQSLDQGLQFLIQYYNGEERAKGNILERFSAQQFPDLHSELNLSSLELGDSALYFCASSALGYEQYFGPGTRLTVT.